This T cell receptor beta chain was identified in a study of human T cells and chemical hapten exposure. Time point noted: patch test 1, 2 weeks after DPC sensitization. Documented treatment: therapeutic diphenylcyclopropenone sensitization with weekly scalp DPC. Only a few counts were recorded for this clonotype. CDR1 is SGHDN, CDR2 FVKESK, per germline. This CDR3 has 16 amino acids. Trimming cost V 0 bases and J 0 bases, with 9 bases left between them. TCRdb re-derived calls from the RACE reads in MiXCR, one entry per CDR3 protein. Seen here are approximately 73,000 distinct CDR3 sequences, about 9.3% observed once, and the top ten hold around 1.5%.

The V gene is TRBV14, the J gene TRBJ2-1; D gene uncertain. The TCR comes from a woman aged 45-65 years with alopecia areata. Some clones in this sample may be carry-over from other donors' samples. Material: whole blood, obtained in connection with sensitization to the hapten diphenylcyclopropenone (DPC). CDR3 loop: CASSQDRQFSYNEQFF. CDR3 nucleotide sequence: TGTGCCAGCAGCCAAGATCGCCAGTTCTCCTACAATGAGCAGTTCTTC.